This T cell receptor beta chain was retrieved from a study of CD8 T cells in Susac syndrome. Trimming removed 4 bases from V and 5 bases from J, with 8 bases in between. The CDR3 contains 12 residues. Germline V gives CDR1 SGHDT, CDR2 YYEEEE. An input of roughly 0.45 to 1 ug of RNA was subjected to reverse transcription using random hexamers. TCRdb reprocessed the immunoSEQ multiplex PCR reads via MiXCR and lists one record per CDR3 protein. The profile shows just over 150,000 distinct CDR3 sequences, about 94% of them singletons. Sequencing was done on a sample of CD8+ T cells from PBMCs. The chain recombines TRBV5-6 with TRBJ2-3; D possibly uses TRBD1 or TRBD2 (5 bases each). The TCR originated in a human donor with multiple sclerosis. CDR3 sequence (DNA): TGTGCCAGCAGCGAGGGGAAAGATACGCAGTATTTT. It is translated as CASSEGKDTQYF.